The next 17 T cell receptor beta chains were all read from a single sample in a study of blood T cell repertoires in COVID-19. Clones were sequenced by immunoSEQ multiplex PCR, and TCRdb holds only the in-frame ones, with some missing. The profile covers 290,000 or so clones, with nearly 90% appearing a single time and around 4.5% taken by the ten largest. Material: PBMCs or T cells enriched from blood (not recorded which). Every receptor here comes from a woman under 30 with acute COVID-19.

This rearrangement joins TRBV19 to TRBJ1-5, with no clear D. This CDR3 contains 16 residues. The V end lost 3 bases, the J end lost 0 bases, and 12 bases lay between the germline ends. CDR1 LNHDA and CDR2 SQIVND come from the germline V gene (reference sequence). The CDR3 here is CASSISPIVSNQPQHF. The DNA of the CDR3 is TGTGCCAGTAGTATCTCGCCCATAGTTAGCAATCAGCCCCAGCATTTT.

The chain carries TRBV7-9 and TRBJ1-1; 7 bases agree with TRBD1. Germline CDR1 is SEHNR and CDR2 is FQNEAQ (reference sequence). With V trimmed by 6 bases and J by 1 base, 14 bases remained unmatched. This CDR3 has 17 residues. The CDR3 region is CASSLPTRDRKNTEAFF. CDR3 DNA sequence: TGTGCCAGCAGTCTCCCCACACGGGACAGAAAGAACACTGAAGCTTTCTTT.

CDR3 bases: TGTGCCAGCAGACGCCCGGGACAGGGTGGTCAGGAGCAGTACTTC. Translation: CASRRPGQGGQEQYF. The chain uses TRBV27 and TRBJ2-7, with TRBD1 identical over 9 bases. CDR3 length: 15 residues. CDR1 is MNHEY and CDR2 is SMNVEV in the germline V gene (reference sequence). V lost 6 bases and J lost 7; bases outside the gene matches: 13.

The chain couples TRBV15 to TRBJ2-5; D gene uncertain. Per the germline V gene, CDR1 is LNHNV and CDR2 is YYDKDF (reference sequence). This CDR3 is 15 amino acids long. V lost 0 bases to trimming and J lost 3 bases, with 11 bases between them. This CDR3 reads CATSRDVGSEETQYF. The CDR3 DNA reads as TGTGCCACCAGCAGAGATGTTGGCAGCGAAGAGACCCAGTACTTC.

Worth noting for this clone: One end of the junction fails to match germline, which may point to a read error. V gene TRBV7-7 combines with J gene TRBJ2-1; tentative D call: TRBD1 (5 bases). Germline values: CDR1 SSHAT, CDR2 FNYEAQ (reference sequence). The CDR3 sequence is 15 residues long. Written as DNA, the CDR3 is TGTGCTAGCAGCGAGGACCAGGGCGACTACAATGAGCAGTTCTTC. Translating gives CASSEDQGDYNEQFF.

The chain carries TRBV19 and TRBJ2-7, with D unresolved. The V end lost 5 bases, the J end lost 6 bases, and 17 bases lay between the germline ends. This CDR3 region has 14 residues. Germline CDR1 LNHDA, CDR2 SQIVND (reference sequence). In nucleotides, the CDR3 is TGTGCCAGTAGTCCCCGCGCGGCGGAGAGCGAGCAGTACTTC. Translated, it gives CASSPRAAESEQYF. The whole variable domain, remainder taken from reference TRBV19 and TRBJ2-7, is DGGITQSPKYLFRKEGQNVTLSCEQNLNHDAMYWYRQDPGQGLRLIYYSQIVNDFQKGDIAEGYSVSREKKESFPLTVTSAQKNPTAFYLCASSPRAAESEQYFGPGTRLTVT.

This clone was recorded once. The genes are TRBV28 and TRBJ1-3; maybe TRBD1 (5 bases). V gave up 3 bases and J gave up 0 bases, with 9 bases separating them. This CDR3 has 15 amino acids. Germline-derived CDR1 and CDR2 are MDHEN and SYDVKM. Here the CDR3 reads CASSLWDYSGNTIYF. The CDR3 region has the DNA TGTGCCAGCAGTTTGTGGGACTACTCTGGAAACACCATATATTTT.

The J gene is TRBJ2-1, the V gene TRBV11-2; 8 nucleotides match TRBD2. Germline lookup yields CDR1 SGHAT and CDR2 FQNNGV. V lost 5 bases, J lost 6 bases, and 9 bases stayed unmatched. CDR3 size: 15 residues. This CDR3 is CASSPRGAGGNEQFF. The CDR3 nucleotides read TGTGCCAGCAGCCCGCGGGGGGCGGGAGGCAATGAGCAGTTCTTC.

The chain joins TRBV7-3 to TRBJ2-7; 7 positions match TRBD2. CDR1 and CDR2 from the germline V gene are SGHTA and FQGTGA. Germline trimming cut 0 bases from V and 2 bases from J; bases unmatched to any gene: 7. The CDR3 consists of 16 residues. The CDR3 protein is CASSLTVREPPYEQYF. CDR3 DNA: TGTGCCAGCAGCTTAACGGTGCGGGAGCCCCCCTACGAGCAGTACTTC.

V usage is TRBV7-3 and J usage is TRBJ1-1, with D perhaps TRBD1 (6 bases). This CDR3 has 16 residues. Per the germline V gene, CDR1 is SGHTA and CDR2 is FQGTGA. V gave up 1 base and J gave up 5 bases, with 17 bases separating them. CDR3 sequence: CASSLNHRDVGTEAFF. The CDR3 DNA reads TGTGCCAGCAGCTTAAACCACAGGGACGTGGGGACTGAAGCTTTCTTT.

The V and J genes are TRBV27 and TRBJ1-2; tentatively, D is TRBD1 (5 bases). Germline values: CDR1 MNHEY, CDR2 SMNVEV (reference sequence). The V end was cut by 3 bases, the J end by 4 bases, with 9 bases between. The CDR3 covers 13 residues. The CDR3 loop reads CASSFGDFYGYTF. In DNA form, the CDR3 reads TGTGCCAGCAGTTTCGGGGACTTCTATGGCTACACCTTC.

This CDR3 reads CASSLQGSDTQYF. The CDR3 DNA reads as TGTGCCAGCAGCTTACAGGGTTCAGATACGCAGTATTTT. J is TRBJ2-3 and V is TRBV7-3, with a weak D call TRBD1 (5 bases). V lost 2 bases and J 4 bases, leaving 7 bases between the germline ends. The CDR3 has 13 amino acids. CDR1 is SGHTA and CDR2 is FQGTGA in the germline V gene.

This clone was seen a few times. The genes are TRBV7-3 and TRBJ1-1; 7 bases map to TRBD1. Germline-derived CDR1 and CDR2 are SGHTA and FQGTGA. The CDR3 consists of 14 residues. The junction had 7 bases not matched to a gene; V was cut back by 4 bases and J by 5 bases. CDR3 in DNA: TGTGCCAGCAGCTATTCAGGGGGTTCTACTGAAGCTTTCTTT. This translates into CASSYSGGSTEAFF.

The rearrangement uses TRBV5-1 and TRBJ1-1; TRBD1 matches 7 bases. CDR1 SGHRS and CDR2 YFSETQ come from the germline V gene. V lost 4 bases and J lost 3; bases outside the gene matches: 15. This CDR3 has 17 amino acids. CDR3 region: CASSRQGRQGGDTEAFF. The CDR3 bases are TGCGCCAGCAGCAGACAGGGACGTCAAGGGGGCGACACTGAAGCTTTCTTT.

The V call is TRBV4-1, the J call TRBJ2-7; 7 bases agree with TRBD2. This CDR3 region has 17 residues. Germline V gives CDR1 MGHRA, CDR2 YSYEKL. V lost 1 base and J lost 2; bases outside the gene matches: 11. The CDR3 nucleotides are TGCGCCAGCAGCCAAGTTCTTGGGCCTAGCGGTGCCTACGAGCAGTACTTC. It yields the protein CASSQVLGPSGAYEQYF.

The chain combines TRBV5-5 with TRBJ2-5; maybe TRBD2 (7 bases). There are 16 residues in the CDR3. Trimming took 2 bases from V and 1 from J, leaving 15 bases between them. From germline, CDR1 is SGHKS and CDR2 YYEKEE (reference sequence). This CDR3 is CASSFGEGGLQETQYF. DNA for the CDR3: TGTGCCAGCAGCTTTGGGGAGGGGGGTCTCCAAGAGACCCAGTACTTC.

V usage is TRBV28 and J usage is TRBJ2-5, with unresolved D. V lost 3 bases, J lost 2 bases, and 10 bases lay in between. Germline V gene data show CDR1 as MDHEN and CDR2 as SYDVKM. The CDR3 is 14 amino acids. CDR3 bases: TGTGCCAGCAGTTTGGTGGCCGCACAAGAGACCCAGTACTTC. Translation gives CASSLVAAQETQYF. The entire variable domain, with the rest obtained from reference TRBV28 and TRBJ2-5, is as follows: DVKVTQSSRYLVKRTGEKVFLECVQDMDHENMFWYRQDPGLGLRLIYFSYDVKMKEKGDIPEGYSVSREKKERFSLILESASTNQTSMYLCASSLVAAQETQYFGPGTRLLVL.